Following are 23 T cell receptor beta chains from one sample sequenced in a study of blood T cell repertoires in COVID-19. The assay was immunoSEQ multiplex PCR, and TCRdb's table has in-frame clones only and misses some. The sample yields 25,000 to 35,000 clones, 84% seen once. Source material: peripheral blood. All receptors come from a man between 65 and 79 years old with active COVID-19.

This chain links TRBV28 with TRBJ2-2; 12 nucleotides agree with TRBD2. V was clipped by 6 bases and J by 4 bases; unmatched bases: 6. The CDR3 has 16 residues. Germline V gives CDR1 MDHEN, CDR2 SYDVKM. CDR3 DNA: TGTGCCAGCAGCCCTAGCGGGGGGGCCATCACCGGGGAGCTGTTTTTT. Amino acids: CASSPSGGAITGELFF.

This chain connects TRBV28 to TRBJ1-5; 7 bases match TRBD1. With 5 bases clipped from V and 3 bases from J, the junction kept 4 bases outside the gene matches. From germline, CDR1 is MDHEN and CDR2 SYDVKM. The CDR3 consists of 14 residues. CDR3 amino acids: CASSPRGFNQPQHF. CDR3 in DNA: TGTGCCAGCAGTCCCAGGGGGTTCAATCAGCCCCAGCATTTT. The full variable domain, completed using reference TRBV28 and TRBJ1-5, is DVKVTQSSRYLVKRTGEKVFLECVQDMDHENMFWYRQDPGLGLRLIYFSYDVKMKEKGDIPEGYSVSREKKERFSLILESASTNQTSMYLCASSPRGFNQPQHFGDGTRLSIL.

The chain has TRBV24-1 and TRBJ2-3; tentative D call: TRBD2 (7 bases). Germline V CDR1 and CDR2: KGHDR, SFDVKD. Trimming removed 4 bases from V and 6 bases from J, with 13 bases in between. The CDR3 contains 14 residues. The CDR3 sequence is CATSDRGAMDTQYF. The CDR3 DNA sequence: TGTGCCACCAGTGACCGGGGGGCTATGGATACGCAGTATTTT.

This sequence joins TRBV10-3 and TRBJ2-7; TRBD1 aligns across 9 bases. This CDR3 region has 15 residues. Germline V gives CDR1 ENHRY, CDR2 SYGVKD. V lost 0 bases to trimming and J lost 7 bases; unmatched junction nucleotides: 7. CDR3 residues: CAISESRGQGLEQYF. The CDR3, as DNA: TGTGCCATCAGTGAGTCGAGGGGACAGGGTCTTGAGCAGTACTTC.

The chain employs TRBV7-3 and TRBJ2-5; D is perhaps TRBD2 (5 bases). The germline V gene has CDR1 SGHTA and CDR2 FQGTGA. The CDR3 runs to 14 residues. The V and J ends lost 1 base and 9 bases respectively, with 15 bases between them. CDR3 loop: CASSLIGPVGAQYF. Written as DNA, the CDR3 is TGTGCCAGCAGCTTAATTGGACCAGTCGGGGCCCAGTACTTC.

This chain links TRBV6-5 with TRBJ1-1; 7 nucleotides align to TRBD1. Germline V gene sequence: CDR1 MNHEY, CDR2 SVGAGI. The J segment lost 3 bases and the V segment lost 1 base, leaving 5 bases of the junction unmatched. The CDR3 spans 15 residues. CDR3 sequence: CASSYWRGRDTEAFF. Written as DNA, the CDR3 is TGTGCCAGCAGTTACTGGAGGGGGCGGGACACTGAAGCTTTCTTT.

The V and J genes are TRBV3-1 (or the pseudogene TRBV3-2) and TRBJ2-3; 9 bases align to TRBD2. The V gene's germline CDR1 is LGHDT and CDR2 YNNKEL (reference sequence). The CDR3 contains 15 residues. With V trimmed by 4 bases and J by 4 bases, 6 bases remained unmatched. In DNA form, the CDR3 reads TGTGCCAGCAGCCCTCGCGGGGGGGCGGCAGATACGCAGTATTTT. Amino acid sequence: CASSPRGGAADTQYF.

V and J are TRBV7-9 and TRBJ2-3, with 11 bases identical to TRBD1. Looked up from germline, CDR1 is SEHNR and CDR2 is FQNEAQ (reference sequence). Germline trimming cut 6 bases from V and 3 bases from J; bases unmatched to any gene: 8. This CDR3 spans 16 amino acids. CDR3 in amino acids: CASSPGTGGFTDTQYF. In nucleotides, the CDR3 is TGTGCCAGCAGTCCCGGGACAGGGGGATTTACAGATACGCAGTATTTT.

The chain joins TRBV5-8 to TRBJ2-2; perhaps TRBD2 as D (6 bases). CDR1 and CDR2 from the germline V gene are SGHTS and YDEGEE. This CDR3 contains 14 residues. V gave up 2 bases and J gave up 4 bases, with 9 bases separating them. The CDR3, as DNA: TGTGCCAGCAGCTTAGACGGGGGCACCGGGGAGCTGTTTTTT. Translated: CASSLDGGTGELFF.

Concerning this clone itself: One end of the junction fails to match germline, which may point to a read error. This chain joins TRBV7-2 and TRBJ2-2, with D tentatively TRBD2 (5 bases). The CDR3 extends over 18 amino acids. Germline CDR1 is SGHTA and CDR2 is FQGNSA. CDR3: CASSLALGGPREHRGAVF. The CDR3 DNA is TGTGCCAGCAGCTTAGCGCTAGGCGGACCCCGCGAACACCGGGGAGCTGTTTTT. The full variable domain, rest sourced from reference TRBV7-2 and TRBJ2-2, is GAGVSQSPSNKVTEKGKDVELRCDPISGHTALYWYRQSLGQGLEFLIYFQGNSAPDKSGLPSDRFSAERTGGSVSTLTIQRTQQEDSAVYLCASSLALGGPREHRGAVFGEGSRLTVL.

The chain recombines TRBV2 with TRBJ1-4; D is perhaps TRBD1 (5 bases). This CDR3 is built from 13 residues. CDR1 and CDR2 (germline): SNHLY, FYNNEI. The V end lost 6 bases, the J end lost 4 bases, and 9 bases lay between the germline ends. This CDR3 reads CASRGGLNEKLFF. The CDR3 DNA reads as TGTGCCAGCAGGGGGGGACTTAATGAAAAACTGTTTTTT.

The chain has TRBV3-1 (or the pseudogene TRBV3-2) and TRBJ1-4; D call uncertain. Germline CDR1 LGHDT, CDR2 YNNKEL (reference sequence). V lost 4 bases and J 3 bases, leaving 15 bases between the germline ends. There are 16 residues in the CDR3. The CDR3 coding sequence is TGTGCCAGCAGCCCCAACCTACAGCTGGCTAATGAAAAACTGTTTTTT. Encoded protein: CASSPNLQLANEKLFF.

J is TRBJ2-1 and V is TRBV7-9, with 7 bases aligning to TRBD2. The CDR3 covers 13 residues. Germline CDR1 and CDR2: SEHNR and FQNEAQ (reference sequence). Unmatched junction bases numbered 6, after V lost 4 bases and J lost 9 bases. The CDR3 spells CASSSPPGGEQFF. In nucleotides, the CDR3 is TGTGCCAGCAGCTCCCCCCCGGGGGGTGAGCAGTTCTTC. The variable domain in full, completed from reference TRBV7-9 and TRBJ2-1, reads DTGVSQNPRHKITKRGQNVTFRCDPISEHNRLYWYRQTLGQGPEFLTYFQNEAQLEKSRLLSDRFSAERPKGSFSTLEIQRTEQGDSAMYLCASSSPPGGEQFFGPGTRLTVL.

This sequence joins TRBV28 and TRBJ2-3; 11 bases map to TRBD1. The CDR3 covers 18 residues. J was trimmed by 6 bases and V by 7 bases; bases with no gene match: 18. Germline V lookup: CDR1 MDHEN, CDR2 SYDVKM. The chain's CDR3 is CASKLIWTGGRKGDTQYF. As DNA, the CDR3 is TGTGCCAGCAAACTAATATGGACAGGGGGCAGAAAGGGTGATACGCAGTATTTT.

This sequence joins TRBV7-9 and TRBJ2-5, with 12 bases lining up with TRBD2. The CDR3 covers 15 residues. J gave up 8 bases and V 5 bases, and 9 bases lay outside the gene matches. In germline, CDR1 is SEHNR, CDR2 FQNEAQ (reference sequence). As DNA, the CDR3 is TGTGCCAGCAGCGCTAGCGGGGGGGCCCGATCTACCCAGTACTTC. This gives the protein CASSASGGARSTQYF.

The CDR3 loop reads CASSQASIAGSSYNSPLHF. CDR3 coding DNA: TGTGCCAGCAGCCAAGCGTCGATTGCGGGGAGCTCCTATAATTCACCCCTCCACTTT. This chain joins TRBV3-1 (or the pseudogene TRBV3-2) and TRBJ1-6; no firm D call. In germline, CDR1 is LGHDT, CDR2 YNNKEL (reference sequence). The CDR3 is made up of 19 amino acids. V was pared by 1 base and J by 0 bases, with 16 bases between.

The chain links TRBV5-4 to TRBJ2-1, with 12 nucleotides matching TRBD1. This CDR3 region has 17 residues. V lost 4 bases to trimming and J lost 5 bases; unmatched junction nucleotides: 10. Germline loops: CDR1 SGHNT, CDR2 YYREEE (reference sequence). The CDR3 loop reads CASSPRFGTGGNNEQFF. As DNA, the CDR3 is TGTGCCAGCAGCCCGCGCTTCGGGACAGGGGGCAACAATGAGCAGTTCTTC. Full variable domain (missing parts from reference TRBV5-4 and TRBJ2-1): ETGVTQSPTHLIKTRGQQVTLRCSSQSGHNTVSWYQQALGQGPQFIFQYYREEENGRGNFPPRFSGLQFPNYSSELNVNALELDDSALYLCASSPRFGTGGNNEQFFGPGTRLTVL.

The chain links TRBV19 to TRBJ2-7; 8 nucleotides match TRBD1. CDR1 LNHDA and CDR2 SQIVND come from the germline V gene (reference sequence). With 5 bases clipped from V and 3 bases from J, the junction kept 9 bases outside the gene matches. The CDR3 has 15 amino acids. DNA for the CDR3: TGTGCCAGTAGTTACGGACAGGGCGAAGGCTACGAGCAGTACTTC. Translation gives CASSYGQGEGYEQYF.

The V call is TRBV7-2, the J call TRBJ2-5, with TRBD2 identical over 9 bases. The CDR3 is 15 amino acids. V was pared by 0 bases and J by 4 bases, with 3 bases of the junction left unmatched. Germline loops: CDR1 SGHTA, CDR2 FQGNSA. CDR3 sequence: CASSLAFSGGETQYF. The CDR3, as DNA: TGTGCCAGCAGCTTAGCGTTTAGCGGGGGAGAGACCCAGTACTTC.

This sequence joins TRBV28 and TRBJ2-5; 7 nucleotides match TRBD1. With V trimmed by 10 bases and J by 6 bases, 14 bases remained unmatched. This CDR3 comprises 14 residues. Germline CDR1 and CDR2: MDHEN and SYDVKM. CDR3 sequence reads: CATSRDRLRKTQYF. CDR3 nucleotide sequence: TGTGCCACGTCCCGGGACAGACTCAGGAAGACCCAGTACTTC.

The genes are TRBV30 and TRBJ1-5; D possibly corresponds to TRBD1 (6 bases). The germline gives CDR1 GTSNPN, CDR2 SVGIG (reference sequence). V was clipped by 1 base and J by 3 bases, with 7 bases between them. The CDR3 runs 13 residues. In nucleotides, the CDR3 is TGTGCCTGGAGTGCAGGGGTCAATCAGCCCCAGCATTTT. This encodes CAWSAGVNQPQHF. Supplemented by reference TRBV30 and TRBJ1-5, the full variable domain reads SQTIHQWPATLVQPVGSPLSLECTVEGTSNPNLYWYRQAAGRGLQLLFYSVGIGQISSEVPQNLSASRPQDRQFILSSKKLLLSDSGFYLCAWSAGVNQPQHFGDGTRLSIL.

The CDR3 region has the DNA TGTGCCAGCAGTTCCCGGACAGGGGGCGTCAATGAGCAGTTCTTC. Its translation is CASSSRTGGVNEQFF. The chain links TRBV6-2 or TRBV6-3 to TRBJ2-1, with 11 bases aligning to TRBD1. J was trimmed by 6 bases and V by 4 bases; bases with no gene match: 5. CDR1 and CDR2 (germline): MNHEY, SVGEGT. The length of the CDR3 is 15 residues.

This rearrangement joins TRBV6-5 to TRBJ1-2; tentatively, D is TRBD1 (6 bases). Germline-derived CDR1 and CDR2 are MNHEY and SVGAGI. The CDR3 runs to 15 residues. V dropped 6 bases and J dropped 7 bases, with 21 bases sitting between them. The CDR3 region is CASRFSRAEGGGYTF. The CDR3 DNA follows: TGTGCCAGCAGATTCAGCCGAGCAGAAGGGGGTGGCTACACCTTC.